Reported below is one T cell receptor (beta chain). The antigen remains undetermined. This sample is part of a study of blood T cells in healthy people across ages. Regarding the study as a whole: In older individuals, TCR beta diversity per million T cells was lower, falling roughly linearly with age. Any changes in expanded clonotypes were possibly confounded, as donor CMV status remained unknown. Those diversity estimates obtained from one million T cells were thought to be underestimates.

A second roughly 6 to 12 cycle PCR used barcoded and J-beta primers. TCRdb passed the 5' RACE reads through MiXCR, listing each CDR3 protein once. The sample yields 1.5 million to 2 million distinct CDR3 sequences, approximately 39% seen once. This CDR3 comprises 14 residues. From germline, CDR1 is SGHRS and CDR2 YFSETQ. The material sequenced was blood. The TCR originated in a human donor in good health. V is TRBV5-1 and J is TRBJ2-5; TRBD1 agrees at 7 bases. The end of the DNA fits TRBJ2-7 better, so the J call may be wrong. The CDR3 region is CASSARDSGNEQYF. The CDR3, as DNA: TGCGCCAGCAGCGCCCGGGACAGTGGAAACGAGCAGTACTTC.